This TCR beta chain was sequenced during a study of graft-versus-host responses after intestinal transplantation. Study context: Grafts were multivisceral, liver-intestinal, or isolated intestinal.

In the case of this clone: The antigen is not known.

Only in-frame clones appear in the TCRdb table, and some are missing; sequencing was by immunoSEQ multiplex PCR. The table has approximately 37,000 clones, 80% to 95% seen once. The study, taken as a whole, reports: The authors found GvH clones in recipient marrow, some appearing first in ileum or blood.

CDR1 is LNHDA and CDR2 is SQIVND in the germline V gene (reference sequence). The length of the CDR3 is 14 residues. Trimming left V 0 bases short and J 10 bases short, with 10 bases between. Sequenced material: PBMCs, taken approximately 700 days after intestinal transplantation. This rearrangement joins TRBV19 to TRBJ1-6, with a possible D match to TRBD1 (5 bases). The clonotype originates from a human patient who received an intestinal transplant, so some T cells may come from the graft donor. The CDR3 coding sequence is TGTGCCAGTAGTATAGATGGGGGGGACTCACCCCTCCACTTT. Residues: CASSIDGGDSPLHF. The full variable domain, in which reference TRBV19 and TRBJ1-6 provide the parts outside the CDR3, is DGGITQSPKYLFRKEGQNVTLSCEQNLNHDAMYWYRQDPGQGLRLIYYSQIVNDFQKGDIAEGYSVSREKKESFPLTVTSAQKNPTAFYLCASSIDGGDSPLHFGNGTRLTVT.